The rows below give T cell receptor beta chains drawn from one sample of a study of shared clonotypes between healthy human individuals. The method was immunoSEQ multiplex PCR; TCRdb's version includes in-frame clones alone and lacks a portion of them. The table lists 2 million to 2.5 million clones, more than 85% of them singletons. The specimen was naive CD4+ T cells from PBMCs. All receptors derive from a man aged 18-30 years in good health. Some clones in this sample may be carry-over from other donors' samples. CDR3s include the opening cysteine and the closing phenylalanine or tryptophan. D genes are given only for firm matches. For some rows the clone size is stated as once, few or many, or as a class when expanded; others skip it.

d_call: NA
j_call: TRBJ2-1
cdr3_length: 14
clone_size: once
v_call: TRBV11-1
cdr3_aa: CASTSMAAYNEQFF
cdr3_nt: TGTGCCAGCACCTCAATGGCAGCTTACAATGAGCAGTTCTTC

d_call: NA
j_call: TRBJ1-2
cdr3_length: 13
clone_size: NA
v_call: TRBV28
cdr3_aa: CASRIGTSKGYTF
cdr3_nt: TGTGCCAGCAGGATCGGGACTTCCAAAGGCTACACCTTC

d_call: TRBD1
j_call: TRBJ2-7
cdr3_length: 14
clone_size: NA
v_call: TRBV6-1
cdr3_aa: CASRPGQGTGEQYF
cdr3_nt: TGTGCCAGCAGGCCGGGACAGGGGACTGGGGAGCAGTACTTC

d_call: TRBD1
j_call: TRBJ1-5
cdr3_length: 16
clone_size: few
v_call: TRBV5-6
cdr3_aa: CASSLGTGRGNQPQHF
cdr3_nt: TGTGCCAGCAGCTTGGGGACAGGGCGAGGCAATCAGCCCCAGCATTTT

d_call: NA
j_call: TRBJ1-1
cdr3_length: 15
clone_size: NA
v_call: TRBV28
cdr3_aa: CASTDQGRGYTEAFF
cdr3_nt: TGTGCCAGCACCGATCAGGGGAGGGGGTACACTGAAGCTTTCTTT

d_call: NA
j_call: TRBJ1-1
cdr3_length: 15
clone_size: NA
v_call: TRBV27
cdr3_aa: CASSSPGRNPFEAFF
cdr3_nt: TGTGCCAGCTCCTCCCCGGGACGGAACCCGTTTGAAGCTTTCTTT

d_call: NA
j_call: TRBJ2-5
cdr3_length: 14
clone_size: NA
v_call: TRBV5-4
cdr3_aa: CASRLADNEETQYF
cdr3_nt: TGTGCCAGCAGGCTAGCCGATAACGAAGAGACCCAGTACTTC

d_call: NA
j_call: TRBJ2-5
cdr3_length: 13
clone_size: NA
v_call: TRBV25-1
cdr3_aa: CASSYRYQETQYF
cdr3_nt: TGTGCCAGCAGTTACAGGTACCAAGAGACCCAGTACTTC

d_call: TRBD1
j_call: TRBJ1-5
cdr3_length: 17
clone_size: few
v_call: TRBV18
cdr3_aa: CASSPPPRQGSNQPQHF
cdr3_nt: TGTGCCAGCTCACCACCCCCGAGACAGGGGAGCAATCAGCCCCAGCATTTT

d_call: TRBD1
j_call: TRBJ2-2
cdr3_length: 17
clone_size: NA
v_call: TRBV10-3
cdr3_aa: CAISEPGTGVNTGELFF
cdr3_nt: TGTGCCATCAGTGAGCCGGGGACAGGGGTGAACACCGGGGAGCTGTTTTTT

d_call: NA
j_call: TRBJ2-1
cdr3_length: 11
clone_size: NA
v_call: TRBV30
cdr3_aa: CAWGAYNEQFF
cdr3_nt: TGTGCCTGGGGAGCCTACAATGAGCAGTTCTTC

d_call: NA
j_call: TRBJ2-7
cdr3_length: 11
clone_size: NA
v_call: TRBV27
cdr3_aa: CASSLGYEQYF
cdr3_nt: TGTGCCAGCAGTTTAGGGTACGAGCAGTACTTC

d_call: NA
j_call: TRBJ1-6
cdr3_length: 13
clone_size: NA
v_call: TRBV29-1
cdr3_aa: CSVRDSYNSPLHF
cdr3_nt: TGCAGCGTTAGAGACAGTTATAATTCACCCCTCCACTTT

d_call: TRBD2
j_call: TRBJ2-7
cdr3_length: 14
clone_size: NA
v_call: TRBV18
cdr3_aa: CASSLAGVSYEQYF
cdr3_nt: TGTGCCAGCTCACTGGCGGGAGTTAGTTACGAGCAGTACTTC

d_call: NA
j_call: TRBJ2-3
cdr3_length: 11
clone_size: once
v_call: TRBV5-5
cdr3_aa: CASSLGDTQYF
cdr3_nt: TGTGCCAGCAGCTTGGGGGATACGCAGTATTTT

d_call: NA
j_call: TRBJ2-1
cdr3_length: 11
clone_size: NA
v_call: TRBV7-2
cdr3_aa: CASSPLGEQFF
cdr3_nt: TGTGCCAGCAGCCCCCTGGGTGAGCAGTTCTTC

d_call: NA
j_call: TRBJ2-1
cdr3_length: 16
clone_size: NA
v_call: TRBV18
cdr3_aa: CASSPPQLSSYNEQFF
cdr3_nt: TGTGCCAGCTCACCACCGCAGTTGAGCTCCTACAATGAGCAGTTCTTC

d_call: NA
j_call: TRBJ2-2
cdr3_length: 14
clone_size: NA
v_call: TRBV27
cdr3_aa: CASSLSWASGELFF
cdr3_nt: TGTGCCAGCAGTTTATCGTGGGCATCCGGGGAGCTGTTTTTT

d_call: TRBD2
j_call: TRBJ2-5
cdr3_length: 13
clone_size: NA
v_call: TRBV7-3
cdr3_aa: CASSLTREREQYF
cdr3_nt: TGTGCCAGCAGCTTGACCCGGGAGCGGGAGCAGTACTTC

d_call: TRBD1
j_call: TRBJ1-4
cdr3_length: 14
clone_size: NA
v_call: TRBV9
cdr3_aa: CASSAGTANEKLFF
cdr3_nt: TGTGCCAGCAGCGCGGGGACAGCGAATGAAAAACTGTTTTTT

d_call: NA
j_call: TRBJ1-2
cdr3_length: 15
clone_size: NA
v_call: TRBV28
cdr3_aa: CASGVGVMSNYGYTF
cdr3_nt: TGTGCCAGCGGAGTTGGGGTCATGTCGAACTATGGCTACACCTTC

d_call: TRBD1
j_call: TRBJ2-3
cdr3_length: 18
clone_size: NA
v_call: TRBV9
cdr3_aa: CASSPDRWTGFSTDTQYF
cdr3_nt: TGTGCCAGCAGTCCCGACCGTTGGACAGGGTTTTCGACAGATACGCAGTATTTT

d_call: NA
j_call: TRBJ2-1
cdr3_length: 14
clone_size: NA
v_call: TRBV11-2
cdr3_aa: CASSPEGPYNEQFF
cdr3_nt: TGTGCCAGCAGCCCCGAGGGCCCCTACAATGAGCAGTTCTTC

d_call: NA
j_call: TRBJ1-4
cdr3_length: 17
clone_size: NA
v_call: TRBV10-3
cdr3_aa: CAISDTGTPETNEKLFF
cdr3_nt: TGTGCCATCAGTGATACCGGGACCCCGGAGACTAATGAAAAACTGTTTTTT

d_call: TRBD1
j_call: TRBJ2-7
cdr3_length: 14
clone_size: NA
v_call: TRBV19
cdr3_aa: CASSATGVFYEQYF
cdr3_nt: TGTGCCAGTAGTGCTACAGGGGTTTTCTACGAGCAGTACTTC

d_call: NA
j_call: TRBJ1-5
cdr3_length: 16
clone_size: NA
v_call: TRBV21-1
cdr3_aa: CASSPRTGHGNQPQHF
cdr3_nt: TGTGCCAGCAGCCCCCGGACAGGGCATGGCAATCAGCCCCAGCATTTT

d_call: NA
j_call: TRBJ2-1
cdr3_length: 18
clone_size: once
v_call: TRBV1
cdr3_aa: CTSSQDSDSGSSYNEQFF
cdr3_nt: TGCACCAGCAGCCAAGATTCCGATAGCGGGAGCTCCTACAATGAGCAGTTCTTC

d_call: NA
j_call: TRBJ1-3
cdr3_length: 17
clone_size: NA
v_call: TRBV6-1
cdr3_aa: CASSAVGGDRWLNTIYF
cdr3_nt: TGTGCCAGCAGTGCTGTTGGGGGCGATAGGTGGTTGAACACCATATATTTT

d_call: NA
j_call: TRBJ1-1
cdr3_length: 10
clone_size: NA
v_call: TRBV6-5
cdr3_aa: CASGFTEAFF
cdr3_nt: TGTGCCAGCGGTTTCACTGAAGCTTTCTTT

d_call: TRBD1
j_call: TRBJ1-2
cdr3_length: 15
clone_size: NA
v_call: TRBV28
cdr3_aa: CASSSLAGTGYGYTF
cdr3_nt: TGTGCCAGCAGTTCCCTTGCGGGGACAGGGTACGGCTACACCTTC

d_call: NA
j_call: TRBJ1-2
cdr3_length: 14
clone_size: NA
v_call: TRBV28
cdr3_aa: CASSPQGSHYGYTF
cdr3_nt: TGTGCCAGCAGCCCCCAGGGGTCGCACTATGGCTACACCTTC

d_call: TRBD1
j_call: TRBJ1-1
cdr3_length: 16
clone_size: NA
v_call: TRBV15
cdr3_aa: CATSRWTPAAGGEAFF
cdr3_nt: TGTGCCACCAGCAGGTGGACACCGGCGGCAGGGGGTGAAGCTTTCTTT

d_call: NA
j_call: TRBJ2-3
cdr3_length: 14
clone_size: NA
v_call: TRBV2
cdr3_aa: CASSAGGLADTQYF
cdr3_nt: TGTGCCAGCAGTGCTGGGGGGCTAGCAGATACGCAGTATTTT

d_call: NA
j_call: TRBJ1-3
cdr3_length: 17
clone_size: once
v_call: TRBV5-1
cdr3_aa: CASSLSPAPTNGNTIYF
cdr3_nt: TGCGCCAGCAGCTTGTCGCCAGCACCTACGAATGGAAACACCATATATTTT

d_call: TRBD1
j_call: TRBJ2-7
cdr3_length: 13
clone_size: NA
v_call: TRBV29-1
cdr3_aa: CSARGQGSYEQYF
cdr3_nt: TGCAGCGCCAGGGGACAGGGGTCCTACGAGCAGTACTTC

d_call: NA
j_call: TRBJ2-2
cdr3_length: 16
clone_size: NA
v_call: TRBV7-2
cdr3_aa: CASSPVGDPNTGELFF
cdr3_nt: TGTGCCAGCAGTCCGGTGGGGGATCCGAACACCGGGGAGCTGTTTTTT

d_call: NA
j_call: TRBJ1-1
cdr3_length: 17
clone_size: NA
v_call: TRBV9
cdr3_aa: CASSGLSARWPGTEAFF
cdr3_nt: TGTGCCAGCAGCGGATTGTCTGCTCGTTGGCCAGGGACTGAAGCTTTCTTT

d_call: TRBD1
j_call: TRBJ2-7
cdr3_length: 13
clone_size: NA
v_call: TRBV30
cdr3_aa: CAWSTTGPTGEYF
cdr3_nt: TGTGCCTGGAGTACGACAGGCCCAACAGGGGAGTACTTC

d_call: NA
j_call: TRBJ1-1
cdr3_length: 13
clone_size: NA
v_call: TRBV2
cdr3_aa: CASSRGQNTEAFF
cdr3_nt: TGTGCCAGCAGTCGGGGACAGAACACTGAAGCTTTCTTT

d_call: TRBD1
j_call: TRBJ1-2
cdr3_length: 15
clone_size: NA
v_call: TRBV28
cdr3_aa: CASSPVTGAYYGYTF
cdr3_nt: TGTGCCAGCAGTCCCGTGACAGGGGCCTACTATGGCTACACCTTC

d_call: NA
j_call: TRBJ2-3
cdr3_length: 10
clone_size: NA
v_call: TRBV30
cdr3_aa: CAYDTHTQYF
cdr3_nt: TGTGCCTACGACACGCATACGCAGTATTTT

d_call: TRBD1
j_call: TRBJ2-2
cdr3_length: 15
clone_size: NA
v_call: TRBV5-1
cdr3_aa: CASSSGGWNTGELFF
cdr3_nt: TGCGCCAGCAGCTCAGGGGGCTGGAACACCGGGGAGCTGTTTTTT

d_call: TRBD1
j_call: TRBJ2-1
cdr3_length: 16
clone_size: NA
v_call: TRBV9
cdr3_aa: CASSVTGTGVFDEQFF
cdr3_nt: TGTGCCAGCAGCGTAACCGGGACAGGGGTATTCGATGAGCAGTTCTTC

d_call: TRBD2
j_call: TRBJ2-1
cdr3_length: 15
clone_size: NA
v_call: TRBV5-1
cdr3_aa: CASSLALAGYNEQFF
cdr3_nt: TGCGCCAGCAGCTTGGCGCTAGCGGGATACAATGAGCAGTTCTTC

d_call: NA
j_call: TRBJ1-4
cdr3_length: 16
clone_size: NA
v_call: TRBV5-1
cdr3_aa: CASSLQGNRANEKLFF
cdr3_nt: TGCGCCAGCAGCTTGCAAGGAAATAGGGCTAATGAAAAACTGTTTTTT

d_call: TRBD2
j_call: TRBJ2-3
cdr3_length: 15
clone_size: NA
v_call: TRBV5-1
cdr3_aa: CASSPLAGGSNTQYF
cdr3_nt: TGCGCCAGCAGCCCTCTAGCGGGAGGGTCTAATACGCAGTATTTT

d_call: NA
j_call: TRBJ2-1
cdr3_length: 15
clone_size: NA
v_call: TRBV7-3
cdr3_aa: CASSRGPATLNEQFF
cdr3_nt: TGTGCCAGCAGCCGGGGCCCAGCTACCCTCAATGAGCAGTTCTTC

d_call: TRBD2
j_call: TRBJ2-7
cdr3_length: 13
clone_size: NA
v_call: TRBV29-1
cdr3_aa: CSVAGLAIPEQYF
cdr3_nt: TGCAGCGTTGCAGGACTAGCGATCCCCGAGCAGTACTTC

d_call: NA
j_call: TRBJ1-2
cdr3_length: 13
clone_size: NA
v_call: TRBV2
cdr3_aa: CASSDQRSYGYTF
cdr3_nt: TGTGCCAGCAGTGATCAACGGTCCTATGGCTACACCTTC

d_call: TRBD2
j_call: TRBJ2-1
cdr3_length: 16
clone_size: NA
v_call: TRBV28
cdr3_aa: CASSFSSLAGDNEQLF
cdr3_nt: TGTGCCAGCAGTTTTTCCTCACTAGCGGGAGACAATGAGCAGCTCTTC

d_call: NA
j_call: TRBJ1-5
cdr3_length: 12
clone_size: few
v_call: TRBV9
cdr3_aa: CASSVADQPQHF
cdr3_nt: TGTGCCAGCAGCGTAGCTGACCAGCCCCAGCATTTT

d_call: TRBD1
j_call: TRBJ1-2
cdr3_length: 13
clone_size: NA
v_call: TRBV18
cdr3_aa: CASSTQGFFGYTF
cdr3_nt: TGTGCCAGCTCAACACAGGGGTTTTTTGGCTACACCTTC

d_call: NA
j_call: TRBJ1-1
cdr3_length: 13
clone_size: NA
v_call: TRBV30
cdr3_aa: CAWSRHTNTEAFF
cdr3_nt: TGTGCCTGGAGTCGACACACGAACACTGAAGCTTTCTTT

d_call: NA
j_call: TRBJ1-4
cdr3_length: 14
clone_size: NA
v_call: TRBV7-9
cdr3_aa: CASSSMTVNEKLFF
cdr3_nt: TGTGCCAGCAGCTCCATGACAGTAAATGAAAAACTGTTTTTT

d_call: TRBD1
j_call: TRBJ2-7
cdr3_length: 13
clone_size: once
v_call: TRBV7-3
cdr3_aa: CASSRQGAGEQYF
cdr3_nt: TGTGCCAGCAGTCGACAGGGGGCAGGGGAGCAGTACTTC

d_call: TRBD1
j_call: TRBJ2-3
cdr3_length: 16
clone_size: NA
v_call: TRBV7-3
cdr3_aa: CASSLGHAGGADTQYF
cdr3_nt: TGTGCCAGCAGCTTAGGCCATGCAGGGGGCGCAGATACGCAGTATTTT

d_call: NA
j_call: TRBJ1-4
cdr3_length: 17
clone_size: NA
v_call: TRBV7-9
cdr3_aa: CASSFGQPGVLGEKLFF
cdr3_nt: TGTGCCAGCAGCTTCGGACAGCCGGGTGTTCTTGGTGAAAAACTGTTTTTT

d_call: NA
j_call: TRBJ2-3
cdr3_length: 12
clone_size: NA
v_call: TRBV2
cdr3_aa: CASSEGSDTQYF
cdr3_nt: TGTGCCAGCAGTGAAGGGTCAGATACGCAGTATTTT

d_call: NA
j_call: TRBJ1-2
cdr3_length: 12
clone_size: NA
v_call: TRBV5-1
cdr3_aa: CASSDGNYGYTF
cdr3_nt: TGCGCCAGCAGTGACGGCAACTATGGCTACACCTTC